The 13 T cell receptor beta chains below come from one sample, sequenced in a study of post-analysis software for immune sequencing data. Overall study findings and caveats: There were several TRBV segments more frequent in patients than controls, and TRBV5-6, TRBV5-1 and TRBV20-1 were among them.

The antigens for these receptors are not known. Prepared libraries of TCR beta cDNA carried unique molecular identifiers. From the PCR reads, TCRdb called clonotypes with MiXCR, one entry per CDR3 protein. Of roughly 730,000 distinct CDR3 sequences in the sample, about 27% are singletons; the top ten hold more than 0.45%. The sample consisted of blood. All receptors come from a girl between 10 and 17 years old with multiple sclerosis.

This clonotype was picked up a small number of times. This chain joins TRBV5-5 and TRBJ1-4; D uncertain. Per germline, CDR1 SGHKS and CDR2 YYEKEE (reference sequence). The ends were cut back, 0 bases at V and 6 bases at J, with 21 bases in the middle. The CDR3 is made up of 18 amino acids. The CDR3 here is CASSLAVGSGATYEKLFF. CDR3 sequence (DNA): TGTGCCAGCAGCTTGGCCGTCGGGTCAGGTGCGACTTATGAAAAACTGTTTTTT.

The chain combines TRBV6-6 with TRBJ2-1; maybe TRBD2 (6 bases). The V end was cut by 3 bases, the J end by 7 bases, with 16 bases between. CDR1 MNHNY and CDR2 SVGAGI come from the germline V gene (reference sequence). The CDR3 is 15 residues long. CDR3 protein: CASSYAGRPGNEQFF. CDR3 bases: TGTGCCAGCAGTTATGCGGGGAGGCCGGGGAATGAGCAGTTCTTC.

This clonotype was observed at least ten times. The rearrangement uses TRBV10-3 and TRBJ2-7, with 8 bases fitting TRBD2. V shed 4 bases, J shed 7 bases, and the junction held 9 bases outside the gene matches. CDR1 and CDR2 from the germline V gene are ENHRY and SYGVKD. The CDR3 spans 14 residues. The CDR3 DNA sequence: TGTGCCATCAGTGGGAGGCGGGAGGCAGGGGAGCAGTACTTC. Protein: CAISGRREAGEQYF.

The V gene is TRBV2, the J gene TRBJ1-5, with D possibly being TRBD1 (6 bases). V was pared by 7 bases and J by 2 bases, with 9 bases between. Germline CDR1 is SNHLY and CDR2 is FYNNEI. The CDR3 spans 13 residues. DNA of the CDR3: TGTGCCAGCAATCGACAGGGCAATCAGCCCCAGCATTTT. It yields the protein CASNRQGNQPQHF.

This clonotype was seen more than once but under ten times. The chain is built from TRBV28 and TRBJ2-5; TRBD2 might be the D (7 bases). Trimming removed 3 bases from V and 5 bases from J, with 13 bases in between. Germline V gene lookup returns CDR1 MDHEN and CDR2 SYDVKM. The CDR3 has 14 amino acids. CDR3 sequence (DNA): TGTGCCAGCAGTTTGAGGGGGGGCCGGGAGACCCAGTACTTC. It yields the protein CASSLRGGRETQYF.

This clonotype has a count of ten or more. The chain uses TRBV5-1 and TRBJ1-2, with D possibly being TRBD1 (5 bases). CDR1 and CDR2 (germline): SGHRS, YFSETQ. With 4 bases removed from V and 8 bases from J, the gap between germline ends came to 21 bases. CDR3 length equals 15 residues. The CDR3 nucleotides read TGCGCCAGCAGCCCGAGCCGTCCGGACATTGGGGGCTACACCTTC. This gives the protein CASSPSRPDIGGYTF.

The chain links TRBV20-1 to TRBJ2-7; the match to TRBD2 covers 8 bases. The J call may be incorrect, as the DNA end agrees better with TRBJ2-5. The CDR3 sequence is 16 residues long. Germline values: CDR1 DFQATT, CDR2 SNEGSKA (reference sequence). The CDR3 DNA follows: TGCAGTGCTAGAGATCCCGCGGGGGGCTCCTGGCAGACCCAGTACTTC. Residues: CSARDPAGGSWQTQYF.

Only a few counts were recorded for this clonotype. The chain combines TRBV5-1 with TRBJ2-5; the match to TRBD1 covers 12 bases. With V trimmed by 4 bases and J by 4 bases, 8 bases remained unmatched. CDR3 length: 16 amino acids. Germline loops: CDR1 SGHRS, CDR2 YFSETQ. The CDR3 DNA is TGCGCCAGCAGCACCCAAGGGACAGGGGGCGGAGAGACCCAGTACTTC. This sequence encodes CASSTQGTGGGETQYF. The variable domain in full, completed from reference TRBV5-1 and TRBJ2-5, reads KAGVTQTPRYLIKTRGQQVTLSCSPISGHRSVSWYQQTPGQGLQFLFEYFSETQRNKGNFPGRFSGRQFSNSRSEMNVSTLELGDSALYLCASSTQGTGGGETQYFGPGTRLLVL.

This clonotype was observed a few times. This chain uses TRBV29-1 with TRBJ2-5; D is uncertain. Deletions cut 3 bases from V and 0 bases from J, with 11 bases between. The germline V gene encodes CDR1 SQVTM and CDR2 ANQGSEA. The CDR3 is 14 residues long. The CDR3 protein is CSVDLHSDQETQYF. The CDR3 DNA is TGCAGCGTTGACCTCCACAGCGACCAAGAGACCCAGTACTTC. Using reference TRBV29-1 and TRBJ2-5 for the parts outside the CDR3, the full variable domain is SAVISQKPSRDICQRGTSLTIQCQVDSQVTMMFWYRQQPGQSLTLIATANQGSEATYESGFVIDKFPISRPNLTFSTLTVSNMSPEDSSIYLCSVDLHSDQETQYFGPGTRLLVL.

This clonotype was observed a handful of times. This chain uses TRBV18 with TRBJ2-1; TRBD1 agrees at 7 bases. V lost 3 bases and J lost 7; bases outside the gene matches: 9. Germline V gene sequence: CDR1 KGHSH, CDR2 LQKENI. The CDR3 has 15 residues. This CDR3 is CASSPTGTASNEQFF. CDR3 in DNA: TGTGCCAGCTCACCTACTGGGACAGCTTCTAATGAGCAGTTCTTC.

This clonotype was detected a few times. This chain joins TRBV6-2 or TRBV6-3 and TRBJ2-4, with a tentative D call TRBD1 (6 bases). Germline values: CDR1 MNHEY, CDR2 SVGEGT. The CDR3 runs to 16 residues. V gave up 6 bases and J gave up 2 bases, with 17 bases separating them. CDR3 region: CASRDVTGLSKNIQYF. CDR3 in DNA: TGTGCCAGCAGAGACGTGACAGGACTCTCCAAAAACATTCAGTACTTC.

This chain uses TRBV20-1 with TRBJ2-2; D perhaps matches TRBD1 (5 bases). V was clipped by 2 bases and J by 7 bases, with 17 bases between them. The CDR3 is 15 residues long. Looked up from germline, CDR1 is DFQATT and CDR2 is SNEGSKA (reference sequence). CDR3 protein: CSARRQGKSSGELFF. As DNA, the CDR3 is TGCAGTGCTAGACGGCAGGGCAAGTCAAGCGGGGAGCTGTTTTTT.

The V gene is TRBV28, the J gene TRBJ1-1; D gene ambiguous. The CDR3 has 10 amino acids. CDR1 is MDHEN and CDR2 is SYDVKM in the germline V gene. Between the trimmed V and J ends, which lost 6 bases and 11 bases, there was a span of 10 bases. CDR3 in DNA: TGTGCCAGCAGCAAACGGAGGGCTTTCTTT. Protein sequence: CASSKRRAFF.